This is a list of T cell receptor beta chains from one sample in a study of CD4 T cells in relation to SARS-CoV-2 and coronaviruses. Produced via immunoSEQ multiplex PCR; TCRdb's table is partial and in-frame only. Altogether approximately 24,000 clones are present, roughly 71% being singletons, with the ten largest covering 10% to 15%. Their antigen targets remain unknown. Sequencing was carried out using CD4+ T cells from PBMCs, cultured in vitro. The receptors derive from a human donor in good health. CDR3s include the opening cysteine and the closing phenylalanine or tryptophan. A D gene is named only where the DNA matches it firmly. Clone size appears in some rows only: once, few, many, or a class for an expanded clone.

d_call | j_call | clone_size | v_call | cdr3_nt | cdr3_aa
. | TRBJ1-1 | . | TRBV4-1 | TGCGCCAGCAGCCAAGGTAGGGGGGGGTGGGCTGAAGCTTTCTTT | CASSQGRGGWAEAFF
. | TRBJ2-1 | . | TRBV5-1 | TGCGCCAGCAGCTTGGGACAGGGAGGAGAGCAGTTCTTC | CASSLGQGGEQFF
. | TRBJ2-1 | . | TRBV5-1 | TGCGCCAGCAGCGACCAGGGGCACAATGAGCAGTTCTTC | CASSDQGHNEQFF
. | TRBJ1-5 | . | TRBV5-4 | TGTGCCAGCAGCTTGGATGGTGGGGGAAGCAATCAGCCCCAGCATTTT | CASSLDGGGSNQPQHF
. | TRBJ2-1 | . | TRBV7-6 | TGTGCCAGCAGTATCGAGAAGGGGACTCCTCGACCTCAGAGCTCCTACAATGAGCAGTTCTTC | CASSIEKGTPRPQSSYNEQFF
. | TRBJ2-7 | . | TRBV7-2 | TGTGCCAGCAGCGCACCGAGACAGTTCCACGAGCAGTACTTC | CASSAPRQFHEQYF
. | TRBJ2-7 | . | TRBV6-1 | TGTGCCAGCAGTGAAGTCAGGGTCTACGAGCAGTACTTC | CASSEVRVYEQYF
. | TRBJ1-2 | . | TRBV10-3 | TGTGCCACTTCACCATTAGGGGCTGATGGCTACACCTTC | CATSPLGADGYTF
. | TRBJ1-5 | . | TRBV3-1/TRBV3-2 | TGTGCCAGCAGCCAATCGGCAGCTGTCACAAATCAGCCCCAGCATTTT | CASSQSAAVTNQPQHF
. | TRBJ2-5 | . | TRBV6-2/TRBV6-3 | TGTGCCAGCAGCGCTAGGGCCCAAGAGACCCAGTACTTC | CASSARAQETQYF
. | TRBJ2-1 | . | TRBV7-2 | TGTGCCAGCAGCTTAGGAGGGAGACTAGAAAATAGTGAGCAGTTCTTC | CASSLGGRLENSEQFF
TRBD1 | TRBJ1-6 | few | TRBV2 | TGTGCCAGCAGCATCAGACAGGGGAAGGATTCACCCCTCCACTTT | CASSIRQGKDSPLHF
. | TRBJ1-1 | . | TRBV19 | TGTGCCACCGGCCTTACCGGTGAAGTTAATGAAGCTTTCTTT | CATGLTGEVNEAFF
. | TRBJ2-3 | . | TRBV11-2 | TGTGCCAGCAGCTTAGATTTCCAGCCAGGCACAGATACGCAGTATTTT | CASSLDFQPGTDTQYF
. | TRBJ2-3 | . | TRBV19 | TGTGCCAGTAGTATGCGGGACACAGATACGCAGTATTTT | CASSMRDTDTQYF
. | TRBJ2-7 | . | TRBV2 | TGTGCCAGCTCACTTGGGGACGAGCAGTACTTC | CASSLGDEQYF
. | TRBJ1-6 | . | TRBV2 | TGTGCCAGCAGTGAAGTCGGGGGGCTAAGGTCACCCCTCCACTTT | CASSEVGGLRSPLHF
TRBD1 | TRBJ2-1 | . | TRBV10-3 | TGTGCCATCAGTGATAGGGACAGGGTAGCCAATGAGCAGTTCTTC | CAISDRDRVANEQFF
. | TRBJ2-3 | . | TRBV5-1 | TGCGCCAGCAGCTCTATGCCCACAGATACGCAGTATTTT | CASSSMPTDTQYF
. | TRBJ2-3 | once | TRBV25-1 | TGTGCCAGCACCGGCAGTCCGGCAGATACGCAGTATTTT | CASTGSPADTQYF
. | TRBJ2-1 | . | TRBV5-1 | TGCGCCAGCAGCTTGGGGGGGGATGGGTACAATGAGCAGTTCTTC | CASSLGGDGYNEQFF
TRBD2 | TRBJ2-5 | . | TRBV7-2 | TGTGCCAGCAGCTTAGGAAACCTAGCGGGGGGGCCCTCGGAGACCCAGTACTTC | CASSLGNLAGGPSETQYF
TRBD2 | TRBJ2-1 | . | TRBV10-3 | TGTGCCATCAGTGAGGGGGAGGGCTTTTCCTACAATGAGCAGTTCTTC | CAISEGEGFSYNEQFF
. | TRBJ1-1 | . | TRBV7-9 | TGTGCCAGCAGCTTAGCCAGGGAGGGGACTGAAGCTTTCTTT | CASSLAREGTEAFF
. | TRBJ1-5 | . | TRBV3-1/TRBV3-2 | TGTGCCAGCAGCCAAGATTTAGGGGACACTCACCCCCAGCATTTT | CASSQDLGDTHPQHF
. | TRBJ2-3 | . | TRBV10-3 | TGTGCCATCAGTTCGATGCTAACAACAGGACAGATAGATACGCAGTATTTT | CAISSMLTTGQIDTQYF
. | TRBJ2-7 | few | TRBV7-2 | TGTGCCAGCAGCTTGGCCGGGACAACATACGAGCAGTACTTC | CASSLAGTTYEQYF
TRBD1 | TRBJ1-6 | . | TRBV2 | TGTGCCAATGGGGGACAGGGTATTGTTTCCTATAATTCACCCCTCCACTTT | CANGGQGIVSYNSPLHF
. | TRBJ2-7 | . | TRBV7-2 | TGTGCCAGCAGCTCCCCCCAGCGCCCCTCCTACGAGCAGTACTTC | CASSSPQRPSYEQYF
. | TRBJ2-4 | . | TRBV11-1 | TGTGCCAGCAGCTTAGGGGACCATACCAAAAACATTCAGTACTTC | CASSLGDHTKNIQYF
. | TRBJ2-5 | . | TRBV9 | TGTGCCAGCAGCGTAGGAGGGGGTGGAGAGACCCAGTACTTC | CASSVGGGGETQYF
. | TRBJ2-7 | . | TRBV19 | TGTGCCAGTAGTAGGGTCCCCTACGAGCAGTACTTC | CASSRVPYEQYF
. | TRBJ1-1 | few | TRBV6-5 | TGTGCCAGCAGTTCCACGGGGGCGGGGAACACTGAAGCTTTCTTT | CASSSTGAGNTEAFF
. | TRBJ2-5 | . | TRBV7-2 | TGTGCCAGCAGCCCTTACTACGGCCCACGAGAGACCCAGTACTTC | CASSPYYGPRETQYF
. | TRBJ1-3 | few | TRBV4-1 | TGCGCCAGCAGCCAAGAGTCTGTTCAGGGAAACACCATATATTTT | CASSQESVQGNTIYF
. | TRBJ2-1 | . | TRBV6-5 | TGTGCCAGCGGCCTCGACAGGAGCTCCTACAATGAGCAGTTCTTC | CASGLDRSSYNEQFF
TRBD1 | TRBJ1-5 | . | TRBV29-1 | TGCAGCGTTGGGGACAGGGAGAATCAGCCCCAGCATTTT | CSVGDRENQPQHF
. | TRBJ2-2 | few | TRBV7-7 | TGTGCCAGCAGCTCAACGGGGGCGCCGGGCACCGGGGAGCTGTTTTTT | CASSSTGAPGTGELFF
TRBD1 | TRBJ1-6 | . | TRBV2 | TGTGCCAGCAGTGTAGACAGGGCAGCTGGCTCACCCCTCCACTTT | CASSVDRAAGSPLHF
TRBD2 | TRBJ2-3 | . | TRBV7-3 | TGTGCCAGCAGCTCGGGCGGGAGCGGCACAGATACGCAGTATTTT | CASSSGGSGTDTQYF
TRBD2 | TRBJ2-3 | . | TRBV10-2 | TGCGCCAGCAGTGGGACTAGCGGGGCAAATACGCAGTATTTT | CASSGTSGANTQYF
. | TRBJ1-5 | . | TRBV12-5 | TGTGCTAGTGGTTCGGGGCAGGGTGGCAATCAGCCCCAGCATTTT | CASGSGQGGNQPQHF
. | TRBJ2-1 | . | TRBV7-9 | TGTGCCAGCAGGGGTACGGTTCCGAACAATGAGCAGTTCTTC | CASRGTVPNNEQFF
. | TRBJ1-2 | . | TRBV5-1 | TGCGCCAGCAGCTTGGATGTGGATGCCATATATGGCTACACCTTC | CASSLDVDAIYGYTF
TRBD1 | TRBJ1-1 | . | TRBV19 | TGTGCCAGTAGACCTCGGACAGGGGCAAACACTGAAGCTTTCTTT | CASRPRTGANTEAFF
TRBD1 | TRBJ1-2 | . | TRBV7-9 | TGTGCCAGCAGCTTCACAGGGGGGAACTATGGCTACACCTTC | CASSFTGGNYGYTF
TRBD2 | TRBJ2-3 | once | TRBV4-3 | TGCGCCAGCAGCCAAGATATTCCCACTAGCGGGGGGTTTGGAGATACGCAGTATTTT | CASSQDIPTSGGFGDTQYF
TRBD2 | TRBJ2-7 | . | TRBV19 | TGTGCCAGTAAGCCAGCGGGGGCACCCTACGAGCAGTACTTC | CASKPAGAPYEQYF
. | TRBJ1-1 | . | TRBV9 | TGTGCCAGCAGCTTCCGGACGGAGAACACTGAAGCTTTCTTT | CASSFRTENTEAFF
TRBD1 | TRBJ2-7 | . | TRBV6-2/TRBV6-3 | TGTGCCAGCAGTTTTCAGGGGGCAAGCTCCTACGAGCAGTACTTC | CASSFQGASSYEQYF
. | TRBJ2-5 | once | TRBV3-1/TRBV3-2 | TGTGCCAGCAGCCCCCAGCCTAGCGCGGAGACCCAGTACTTC | CASSPQPSAETQYF
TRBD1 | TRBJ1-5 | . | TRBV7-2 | TGTGCCAGCAGTATCCATGGACAGGGCGGCAATCAGCCCCAGCATTTT | CASSIHGQGGNQPQHF
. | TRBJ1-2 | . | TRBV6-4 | TGTGCCAGCAGTGGCCTCGTCTTACATGGCTACACCTTC | CASSGLVLHGYTF
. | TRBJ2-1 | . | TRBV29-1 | TGCAGCGCTGTAGGGGTTTCCTACAATGAGCAGTTCTTC | CSAVGVSYNEQFF
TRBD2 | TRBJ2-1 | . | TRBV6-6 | TGTGCCAGCAGACTCGGGGGACTAGCGGGAGCGGGTGAGCAGTTCTTC | CASRLGGLAGAGEQFF
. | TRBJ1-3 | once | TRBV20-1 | TGCAGTGCTAGTTCCACCCTCTCTGGAAACACCATATATTTT | CSASSTLSGNTIYF